Each of the 25 T cell receptor beta chains below was sequenced from the same sample in a study of Ad26.COV2.S vaccination and SARS-CoV-2 variants. Repertoires were generated with immunoSEQ multiplex PCR, while TCRdb's copy carries only in-frame clones and drops some. The sample consists of approximately 300,000 clones, about 82% of them appearing once. The treatment is: around 19 received Ad26.COV2.S at low or high dose, single or two shots; 5 received placebo; per-sample allocation not given. Specimen acquisition occurred on day 63 following the initial vaccine or placebo injection. This sample comprised peripheral blood, obtained in a trial of Ad26.COV2.S vaccine versus placebo. These receptors all come from a person between 18 and 60 years old who received the Ad26.COV2.S COVID-19 vaccine or a placebo.

This clone was seen once. The V and J genes are TRBV14 and TRBJ2-1, with 8 bases fitting TRBD2. The CDR3 loop spans 16 amino acids. The germline CDR1 and CDR2 sequences are SGHDN and FVKESK. V lost 0 bases, J lost 6 bases, and 7 bases stayed unmatched. The CDR3 DNA reads as TGTGCCAGCAGCCAAGAAAAGGGACTAGACTTCAATGAGCAGTTCTTC. As protein: CASSQEKGLDFNEQFF.

The J gene is TRBJ1-4, the V gene TRBV12-2; TRBD1, the table's D call, lacks a check against the DNA. TRBV12-2 constitutes a pseudogene. CDR3 length: 15 residues. The CDR3 protein is CASRLRHSTNEKLFF. The CDR3 DNA reads as TGTGCAAGTCGACTTCGACACTCAACTAATGAAAAACTGTTTTTT.

This chain links TRBV11-2 with TRBJ2-3, with 11 bases lining up with TRBD2. Germline loops: CDR1 SGHAT, CDR2 FQNNGV. J gave up 4 bases and V 3 bases, and 0 bases lay outside the gene matches. This CDR3 is 14 amino acids long. The CDR3 sequence is CASSLTSGADTQYF. The CDR3 DNA follows: TGTGCCAGCAGCTTGACTAGCGGGGCAGATACGCAGTATTTT. Drawing the rest from reference TRBV11-2 and TRBJ2-3, the complete variable domain is EAGVAQSPRYKIIEKRQSVAFWCNPISGHATLYWYQQILGQGPKLLIQFQNNGVVDDSQLPKDRFSAERLKGVDSTLKIQPAKLEDSAVYLCASSLTSGADTQYFGPGTRLTVL.

The rearrangement links TRBV12-5 to TRBJ1-6; the D is unclear. Germline V gene data show CDR1 as LGHNT and CDR2 as FRNRAP. V lost 2 bases, J lost 0 bases, and 5 bases lay in between. The CDR3 spans 15 residues. In DNA form, the CDR3 reads TGTGCTAGTGGTTTGACCAGCTCCTATAATTCACCCCTCCACTTT. Translating gives CASGLTSSYNSPLHF.

This rearrangement joins TRBV5-1 to TRBJ1-4; a possible D gene is TRBD1 (6 bases). The CDR3 totals 16 residues. Trimming took off 0 bases at V and 3 bases at J, with 12 bases between the two ends. CDR1 is SGHRS and CDR2 is YFSETQ in the germline V gene. CDR3 nucleotides: TGCGCCAGCAGCTTGGCCGGGGGGGCTGCTAATGAAAAACTGTTTTTT. Translated: CASSLAGGAANEKLFF.

The rearrangement links TRBV5-1 to TRBJ1-3, with D unclear. The germline V gene encodes CDR1 SGHRS and CDR2 YFSETQ. Trimming took off 3 bases at V and 4 bases at J, with 11 bases between the two ends. This CDR3 is built from 14 residues. The CDR3 DNA is TGCGCCAGCAGCTCTAGCGGATTCGGAAACACCATATATTTT. It codes for CASSSSGFGNTIYF.

The rearrangement uses TRBV4-1 and TRBJ1-2; D call uncertain. This CDR3 spans 12 amino acids. V was trimmed by 4 bases and J by 8 bases, leaving 11 bases between them. CDR1 is MGHRA, CDR2 YSYEKL, per germline. DNA for the CDR3: TGCGCCAGCAGCCCTATACTGGGGGGCTACACCTTC. This gives the protein CASSPILGGYTF.

This rearrangement joins TRBV2 to TRBJ1-5, with D possibly matching TRBD1 (6 bases). Trimming removed 2 bases at V and 3 bases at J, with 11 bases between. The germline CDR1 and CDR2 sequences are SNHLY and FYNNEI. The CDR3 totals 15 residues. Here the CDR3 DNA reads TGTGCCAGCAGTGAACTAGGACAGTCCAATCAGCCCCAGCATTTT. Protein: CASSELGQSNQPQHF.

The rearrangement links TRBV6-5 to TRBJ2-3; 11 bases fit TRBD2. The CDR3 has 14 residues. Germline V lookup: CDR1 MNHEY, CDR2 SVGAGI. Germline trimming cut 6 bases from V and 5 bases from J; bases unmatched to any gene: 4. The CDR3 reads CASRSLAGGDTQYF. For the CDR3, the DNA is TGTGCCAGCAGGTCGCTAGCGGGGGGAGATACGCAGTATTTT.

The J gene is TRBJ2-3, the V gene TRBV6-2 or TRBV6-3; D not resolved. The CDR3 contains 14 residues. Looked up from germline, CDR1 is MNHEY and CDR2 is SVGEGT. V was clipped by 1 base and J by 0 bases, with 5 bases between them. CDR3 DNA sequence: TGTGCCAGCAGTTACTACGCTAGCACAGATACGCAGTATTTT. Encoded protein: CASSYYASTDTQYF.

The V and J genes are TRBV2 and TRBJ1-1; D gene ambiguous. The CDR3 sequence is 14 residues long. Trimming cost V 3 bases and J 1 base, with 9 bases left between them. CDR1 and CDR2 (germline): SNHLY, FYNNEI. CDR3: CASSERWGNTEAFF. CDR3 bases: TGTGCCAGCAGTGAGCGATGGGGGAACACTGAAGCTTTCTTT. The full variable domain, its missing parts supplied by reference TRBV2 and TRBJ1-1, is EPEVTQTPSHQVTQMGQEVILRCVPISNHLYFYWYRQILGQKVEFLVSFYNNEISEKSEIFDDQFSVERPDGSNFTLKIRSTKLEDSAMYFCASSERWGNTEAFFGQGTRLTVV.

This clone was seen just once. This chain connects TRBV6-5 to TRBJ1-1; 7 bases are shared with TRBD1. CDR3 length: 12 amino acids. CDR1 is MNHEY and CDR2 is SVGAGI in the germline V gene. V lost 7 bases, J lost 7 bases, and 6 bases stayed unmatched. The CDR3 DNA is TGTGCCAGCATGACAGGGAGGGATGAAGCTTTCTTT. This gives the protein CASMTGRDEAFF.

The gene calls are TRBV6-5 and TRBJ1-3; D not resolved. The germline V gene has CDR1 MNHEY and CDR2 SVGAGI. The length of the CDR3 is 16 residues. Trimming stripped 0 bases from V and 0 bases from J, with 9 bases between. The DNA of the CDR3 is TGTGCCAGCAGTTACTCGAGTAGTCTCTCTGGAAACACCATATATTTT. Protein: CASSYSSSLSGNTIYF.

This clone was seen only once. The V and J genes are TRBV9 and TRBJ1-4; D is possibly TRBD1 (6 bases). CDR3 length: 15 amino acids. V shed 3 bases and J shed 3 bases, with 12 bases lying between them. CDR1 SGDLS and CDR2 YYNGEE come from the germline V gene. The CDR3 sequence: CASSGLGGANEKLFF. As DNA, the CDR3 is TGTGCCAGCAGCGGATTAGGGGGAGCTAATGAAAAACTGTTTTTT. The full variable domain, with the rest looked up from reference TRBV9 and TRBJ1-4, is DSGVTQTPKHLITATGQRVTLRCSPRSGDLSVYWYQQSLDQGLQFLIQYYNGEERAKGNILERFSAQQFPDLHSELNLSSLELGDSALYFCASSGLGGANEKLFFGSGTQLSVL.

The chain is built from TRBV3-1 (or the pseudogene TRBV3-2) and TRBJ2-7, with a possible D match to TRBD1 (6 bases). V lost 4 bases, J lost 4 bases, and 14 bases lay in between. This CDR3 comprises 14 residues. The V gene's germline CDR1 is LGHDT and CDR2 YNNKEL (reference sequence). CDR3 amino acids: CASSPDGQRYEQYF. CDR3 nucleotides: TGTGCCAGCAGCCCCGATGGACAGAGATACGAGCAGTACTTC.

Only one count was recorded for this clone. CDR3 sequence reads: CASSVGNYGYTF. The CDR3 coding sequence is TGTGCCAGCAGTGTGGGCAACTATGGCTACACCTTC. This chain uses TRBV2 with TRBJ1-2; unclear D gene. V lost 4 bases, J lost 2 bases, and 5 bases lay in between. The length of the CDR3 is 12 residues. Germline lookup yields CDR1 SNHLY and CDR2 FYNNEI.

The V and J genes are TRBV6-5 and TRBJ1-2; D gene unclear. The CDR3 is 15 residues long. Germline V gives CDR1 MNHEY, CDR2 SVGAGI. The V gene lost 7 bases and the J gene lost 4 bases, with 19 bases spanning the gap. The CDR3 region is CASKVENSGSYGYTF. In DNA form, the CDR3 reads TGTGCCAGCAAAGTCGAAAATTCCGGGAGCTATGGCTACACCTTC.

Only a few counts were recorded for this clone. The chain carries TRBV6-2 or TRBV6-3 and TRBJ1-5, with 7 bases identical to TRBD1. CDR3 size: 17 residues. The germline CDR1 and CDR2 sequences are MNHEY and SVGEGT. The J segment lost 2 bases and the V segment lost 2 bases, leaving 9 bases of the junction unmatched. CDR3 sequence reads: CASSYRFVGGGNQPQHF. CDR3 coding DNA: TGTGCCAGCAGTTACCGGTTTGTAGGGGGCGGCAATCAGCCCCAGCATTTT.

This clone has a single count. The chain is built from TRBV19 and TRBJ1-2; D remains unclear. V was trimmed by 3 bases and J by 0 bases, leaving 5 bases between them. From germline, CDR1 is LNHDA and CDR2 SQIVND (reference sequence). The CDR3 runs to 13 residues. CDR3 protein: CASSIHPNYGYTF. The CDR3 DNA follows: TGTGCCAGTAGTATCCACCCTAACTATGGCTACACCTTC.

The V and J genes are TRBV4-3 and TRBJ2-3, with D maybe TRBD2 (5 bases). Trimming removed 2 bases from V and 1 base from J, with 13 bases in between. CDR1 is LGHNA and CDR2 is YSLEER in the germline V gene. The CDR3 runs 16 residues. Here the CDR3 reads CASSQNPASRTDTQYF. The DNA of the CDR3 is TGCGCCAGCAGCCAAAACCCCGCTAGCCGCACAGATACGCAGTATTTT.

CDR3 in amino acids: CASSPGGPSTGYGYTF. CDR3 coding DNA: TGTGCCAGCAGCCCTGGGGGACCCTCTACTGGTTATGGCTACACCTTC. V gene TRBV5-6 combines with J gene TRBJ1-2; maybe TRBD1 (5 bases). Germline CDR1 is SGHDT and CDR2 is YYEEEE. Between the trimmed V and J ends, which lost 4 bases and 5 bases, there was a span of 21 bases. This CDR3 comprises 16 residues.

This chain connects TRBV6-5 to TRBJ2-2, with D hard to call. V was clipped by 3 bases and J by 5 bases, with 4 bases between them. The CDR3 is 12 residues long. Germline CDR1 reads MNHEY; CDR2 reads SVGAGI. The CDR3 nucleotides read TGTGCCAGCAGTTATGGGACCGGGGAGCTGTTTTTT. Protein product: CASSYGTGELFF.

The count of this clone is one. The chain links TRBV7-9 to TRBJ1-1; D call uncertain. This CDR3 spans 17 amino acids. Per germline, CDR1 SEHNR and CDR2 FQNEAQ (reference sequence). V lost 1 base and J lost 3, with 18 bases in between. The CDR3 region is CASSLEFAGFYYTEAFF. CDR3 DNA: TGTGCCAGCAGCTTAGAATTTGCCGGATTCTATTACACTGAAGCTTTCTTT.

This chain connects TRBV20-1 to TRBJ2-7; 11 nucleotides align to TRBD2. The V segment lost 3 bases and the J segment 0 bases; nucleotides outside the gene matches: 10. The CDR3 is 17 amino acids. The germline CDR1 and CDR2 sequences are DFQATT and SNEGSKA (reference sequence). DNA for the CDR3: TGCAGTGCTAGTGCTAGCGGGGGGTTCTGGGGCTCCTACGAGCAGTACTTC. As protein: CSASASGGFWGSYEQYF.

The CDR3 DNA reads TGTGCCAGCAGCTCAAGACAGGGGACGGAGACCCAGTACTTC. Its protein product is CASSSRQGTETQYF. The chain carries TRBV7-9 and TRBJ2-5; 8 nucleotides line up with TRBD1. This CDR3 has 14 residues. Germline CDR1 reads SEHNR; CDR2 reads FQNEAQ (reference sequence). The V and J ends lost 4 bases and 5 bases, in that order; junction bases with no gene match: 6.